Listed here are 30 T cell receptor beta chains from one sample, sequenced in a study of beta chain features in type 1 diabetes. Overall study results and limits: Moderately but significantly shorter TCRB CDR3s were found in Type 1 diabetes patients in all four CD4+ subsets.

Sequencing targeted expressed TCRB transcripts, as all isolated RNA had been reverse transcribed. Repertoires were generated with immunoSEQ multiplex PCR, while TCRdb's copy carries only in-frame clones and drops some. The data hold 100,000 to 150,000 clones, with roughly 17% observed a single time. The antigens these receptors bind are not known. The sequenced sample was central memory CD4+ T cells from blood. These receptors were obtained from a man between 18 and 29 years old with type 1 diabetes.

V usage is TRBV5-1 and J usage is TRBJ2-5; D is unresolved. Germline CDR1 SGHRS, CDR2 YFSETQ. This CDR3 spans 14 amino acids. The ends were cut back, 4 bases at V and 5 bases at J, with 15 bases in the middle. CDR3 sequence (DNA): TGCGCCAGCAGCCCCGGCGGCCCCCGGGAGACCCAGTACTTC. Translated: CASSPGGPRETQYF.

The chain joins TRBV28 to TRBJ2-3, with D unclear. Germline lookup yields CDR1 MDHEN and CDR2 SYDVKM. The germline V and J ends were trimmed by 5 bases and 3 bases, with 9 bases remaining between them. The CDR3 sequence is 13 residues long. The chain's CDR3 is CASSKTPTDTQYF. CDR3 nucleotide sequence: TGTGCCAGCAGTAAGACTCCGACAGATACGCAGTATTTT.

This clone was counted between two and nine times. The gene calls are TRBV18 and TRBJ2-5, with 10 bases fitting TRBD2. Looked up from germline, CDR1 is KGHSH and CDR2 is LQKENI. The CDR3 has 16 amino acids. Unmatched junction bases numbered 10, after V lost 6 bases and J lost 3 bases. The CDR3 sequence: CASSPQREGQEETQYF. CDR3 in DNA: TGTGCCAGCTCCCCCCAGCGGGAGGGCCAAGAAGAGACCCAGTACTTC.

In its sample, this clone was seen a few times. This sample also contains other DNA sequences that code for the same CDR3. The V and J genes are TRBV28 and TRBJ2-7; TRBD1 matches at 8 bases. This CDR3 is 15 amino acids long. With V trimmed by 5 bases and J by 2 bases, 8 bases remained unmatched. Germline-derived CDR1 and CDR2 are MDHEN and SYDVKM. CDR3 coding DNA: TGTGCCAGCAGTCTCCTCGGGACAGGACCCTACGAGCAGTACTTC. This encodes CASSLLGTGPYEQYF. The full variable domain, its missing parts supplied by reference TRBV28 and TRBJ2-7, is DVKVTQSSRYLVKRTGEKVFLECVQDMDHENMFWYRQDPGLGLRLIYFSYDVKMKEKGDIPEGYSVSREKKERFSLILESASTNQTSMYLCASSLLGTGPYEQYFGPGTRLTVT.

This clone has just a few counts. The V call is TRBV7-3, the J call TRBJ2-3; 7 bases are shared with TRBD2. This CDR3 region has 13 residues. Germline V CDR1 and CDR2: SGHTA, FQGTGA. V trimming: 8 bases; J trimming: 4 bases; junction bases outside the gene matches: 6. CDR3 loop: CASSSGEADTQYF. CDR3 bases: TGTGCCAGCTCAAGCGGGGAGGCAGATACGCAGTATTTT.

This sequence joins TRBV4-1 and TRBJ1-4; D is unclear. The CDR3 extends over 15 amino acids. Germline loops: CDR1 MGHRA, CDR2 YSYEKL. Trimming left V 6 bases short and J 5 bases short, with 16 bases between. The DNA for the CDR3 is TGCGCCAGCAGTTCCGACCGACTAAGGAATGAAAAACTGTTTTTT. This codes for CASSSDRLRNEKLFF.

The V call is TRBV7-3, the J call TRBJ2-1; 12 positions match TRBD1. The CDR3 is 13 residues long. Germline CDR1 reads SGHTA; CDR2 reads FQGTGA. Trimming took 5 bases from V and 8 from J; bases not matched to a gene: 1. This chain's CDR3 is CASSRDRGHEQFF. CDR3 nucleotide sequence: TGTGCCAGCAGCCGGGACAGGGGGCATGAGCAGTTCTTC.

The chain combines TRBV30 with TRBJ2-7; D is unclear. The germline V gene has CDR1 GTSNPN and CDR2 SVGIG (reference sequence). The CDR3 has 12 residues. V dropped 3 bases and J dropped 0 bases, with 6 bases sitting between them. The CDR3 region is CAWSPYSYEQYF. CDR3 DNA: TGTGCCTGGAGCCCGTACTCCTACGAGCAGTACTTC.

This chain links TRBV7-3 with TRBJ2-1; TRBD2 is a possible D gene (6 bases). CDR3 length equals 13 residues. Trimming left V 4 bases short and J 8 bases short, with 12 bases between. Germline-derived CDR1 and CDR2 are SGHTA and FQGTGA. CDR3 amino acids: CASSSTRQHEQFF. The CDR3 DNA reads TGTGCCAGCAGCTCGACTAGACAACATGAGCAGTTCTTC. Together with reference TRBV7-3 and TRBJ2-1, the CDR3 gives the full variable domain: GAGVSQTPSNKVTEKGKYVELRCDPISGHTALYWYRQSLGQGPEFLIYFQGTGAADDSGLPNDRFFAVRPEGSVSTLKIQRTERGDSAVYLCASSSTRQHEQFFGPGTRLTVL.

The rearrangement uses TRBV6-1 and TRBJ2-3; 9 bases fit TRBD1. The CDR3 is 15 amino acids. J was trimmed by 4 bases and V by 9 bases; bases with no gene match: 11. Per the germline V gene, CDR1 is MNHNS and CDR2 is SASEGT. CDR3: CASSQGQGSSDTQYF. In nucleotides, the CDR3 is TGTGCCAGTTCCCAGGGACAGGGAAGTTCAGATACGCAGTATTTT.

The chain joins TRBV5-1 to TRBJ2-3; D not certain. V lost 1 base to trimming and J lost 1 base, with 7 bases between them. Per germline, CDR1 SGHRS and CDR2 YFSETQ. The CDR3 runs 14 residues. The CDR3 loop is CASSLSSGTDTQYF. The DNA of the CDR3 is TGCGCCAGCAGCTTGAGCTCAGGCACAGATACGCAGTATTTT.

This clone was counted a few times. CDR3 region: CASSPVSGYEQYF. CDR3 coding DNA: TGTGCCAGCTCACCAGTGTCAGGCTACGAGCAGTACTTC. J is TRBJ2-7 and V is TRBV18; the D is unclear. Germline assignment: CDR1 KGHSH and CDR2 LQKENI. Trimming pared 2 bases from V and 3 bases from J, leaving 8 bases between. The CDR3 totals 13 residues.

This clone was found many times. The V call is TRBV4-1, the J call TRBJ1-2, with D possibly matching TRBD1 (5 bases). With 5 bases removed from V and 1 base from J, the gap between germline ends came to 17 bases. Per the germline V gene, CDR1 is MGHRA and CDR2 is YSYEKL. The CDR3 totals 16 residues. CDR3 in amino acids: CASSSSGRTFNYGYTF. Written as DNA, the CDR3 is TGCGCCAGCAGCTCATCAGGGAGGACTTTTAACTATGGCTACACCTTC.

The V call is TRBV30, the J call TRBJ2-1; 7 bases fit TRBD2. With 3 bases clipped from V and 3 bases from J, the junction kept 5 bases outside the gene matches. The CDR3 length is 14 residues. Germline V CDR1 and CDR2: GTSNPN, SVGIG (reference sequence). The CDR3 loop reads CAWRSSGSYNEQFF. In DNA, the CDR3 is TGTGCCTGGAGGTCTAGCGGAAGCTACAATGAGCAGTTCTTC. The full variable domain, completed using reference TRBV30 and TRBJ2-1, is SQTIHQWPATLVQPVGSPLSLECTVEGTSNPNLYWYRQAAGRGLQLLFYSVGIGQISSEVPQNLSASRPQDRQFILSSKKLLLSDSGFYLCAWRSSGSYNEQFFGPGTRLTVL.

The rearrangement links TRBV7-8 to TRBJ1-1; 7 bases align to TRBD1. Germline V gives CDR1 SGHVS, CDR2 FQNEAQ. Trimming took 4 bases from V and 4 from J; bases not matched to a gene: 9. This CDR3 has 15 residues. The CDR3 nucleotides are TGTGCCAGCAGCTCACCCTACAGGGGTAGCACTGAAGCTTTCTTT. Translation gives CASSSPYRGSTEAFF.

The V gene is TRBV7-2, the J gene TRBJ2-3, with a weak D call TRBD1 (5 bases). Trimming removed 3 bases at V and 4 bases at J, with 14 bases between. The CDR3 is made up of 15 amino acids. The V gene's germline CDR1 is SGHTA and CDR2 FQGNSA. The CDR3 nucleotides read TGTGCCAGCAGCTTTAGGGGCTCAGGAGCAGATACGCAGTATTTT. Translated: CASSFRGSGADTQYF. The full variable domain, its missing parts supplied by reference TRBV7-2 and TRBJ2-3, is GAGVSQSPSNKVTEKGKDVELRCDPISGHTALYWYRQSLGQGLEFLIYFQGNSAPDKSGLPSDRFSAERTGGSVSTLTIQRTQQEDSAVYLCASSFRGSGADTQYFGPGTRLTVL.

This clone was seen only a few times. In DNA form, the CDR3 reads TGTGCCAGCAGCTCCCTCGGACAGCCGAACACTGAAGCTTTCTTT. This gives the protein CASSSLGQPNTEAFF. The genes are TRBV7-2 and TRBJ1-1, with D perhaps TRBD1 (6 bases). Trimming took off 4 bases at V and 1 base at J, with 13 bases between the two ends. Germline-derived CDR1 and CDR2 are SGHTA and FQGNSA. The CDR3 extends over 15 amino acids. Drawing the rest from reference TRBV7-2 and TRBJ1-1, the complete variable domain is GAGVSQSPSNKVTEKGKDVELRCDPISGHTALYWYRQSLGQGLEFLIYFQGNSAPDKSGLPSDRFSAERTGGSVSTLTIQRTQQEDSAVYLCASSSLGQPNTEAFFGQGTRLTVV.

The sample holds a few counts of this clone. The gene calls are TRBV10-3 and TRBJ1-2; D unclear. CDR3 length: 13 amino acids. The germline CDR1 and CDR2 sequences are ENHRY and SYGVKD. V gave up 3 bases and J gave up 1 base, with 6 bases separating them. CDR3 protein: CAISDRSNYGYTF. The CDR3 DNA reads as TGTGCCATCAGTGACAGGAGTAACTATGGCTACACCTTC.

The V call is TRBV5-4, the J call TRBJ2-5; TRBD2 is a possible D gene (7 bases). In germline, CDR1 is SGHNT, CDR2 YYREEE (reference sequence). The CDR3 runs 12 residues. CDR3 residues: CATGGSQETQYF. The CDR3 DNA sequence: TGTGCGACGGGGGGCTCCCAAGAGACCCAGTACTTC.

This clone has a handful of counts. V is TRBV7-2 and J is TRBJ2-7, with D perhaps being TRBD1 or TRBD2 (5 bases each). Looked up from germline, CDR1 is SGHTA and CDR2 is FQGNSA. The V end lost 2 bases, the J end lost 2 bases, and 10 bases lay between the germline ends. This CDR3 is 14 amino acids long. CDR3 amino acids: CASSLWDGAYEQYF. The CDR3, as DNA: TGTGCCAGCAGCTTATGGGACGGAGCCTACGAGCAGTACTTC.

The CDR3 coding sequence is TGTGCCAGCAGCACGGAGGGACTAACGCAGTATTTT. This translates into CASSTEGLTQYF. The chain is built from TRBV7-9 and TRBJ2-3; 7 bases match TRBD2. This CDR3 is 12 amino acids long. Trimming took 5 bases from V and 9 from J; bases not matched to a gene: 5. Germline loops: CDR1 SEHNR, CDR2 FQNEAQ (reference sequence).

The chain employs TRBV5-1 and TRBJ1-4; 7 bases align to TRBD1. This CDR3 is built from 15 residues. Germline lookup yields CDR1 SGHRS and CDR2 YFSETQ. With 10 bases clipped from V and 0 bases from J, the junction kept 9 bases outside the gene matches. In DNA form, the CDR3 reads TGCGCCTCCAGGGGGGACACCTCAACTAATGAAAAACTGTTTTTT. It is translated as CASRGDTSTNEKLFF.

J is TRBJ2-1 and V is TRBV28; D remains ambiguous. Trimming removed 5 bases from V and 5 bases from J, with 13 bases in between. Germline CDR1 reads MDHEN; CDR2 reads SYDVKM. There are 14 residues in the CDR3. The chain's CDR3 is CASSGHLKDNEQFF. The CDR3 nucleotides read TGTGCCAGCAGTGGGCATTTGAAGGACAATGAGCAGTTCTTC.

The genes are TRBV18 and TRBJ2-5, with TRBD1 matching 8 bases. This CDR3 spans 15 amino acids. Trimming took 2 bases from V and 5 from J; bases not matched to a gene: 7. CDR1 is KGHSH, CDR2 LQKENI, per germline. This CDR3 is CASSPGGRGPETQYF. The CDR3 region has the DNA TGTGCCAGCTCACCAGGTGGCAGGGGGCCGGAGACCCAGTACTTC.

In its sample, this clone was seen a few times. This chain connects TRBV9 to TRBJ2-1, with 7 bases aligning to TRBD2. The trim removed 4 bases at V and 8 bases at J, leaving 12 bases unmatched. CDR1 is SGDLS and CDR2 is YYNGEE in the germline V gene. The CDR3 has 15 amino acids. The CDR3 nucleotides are TGTGCCAGCAGCATGAACTCAGCGGGAACCGATGAGCAGTTCTTC. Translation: CASSMNSAGTDEQFF.

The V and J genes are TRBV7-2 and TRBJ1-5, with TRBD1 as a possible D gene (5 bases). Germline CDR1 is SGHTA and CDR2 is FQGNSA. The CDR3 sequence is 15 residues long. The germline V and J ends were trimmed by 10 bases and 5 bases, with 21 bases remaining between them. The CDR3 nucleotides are TGTGCCATCTCCCTCGGTGGGGGAGAGGATCAGCCCCAGCATTTT. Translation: CAISLGGGEDQPQHF.

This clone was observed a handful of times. The CDR3 nucleotides are TGTGCCAGCAGCTCCCGCGGTGGCACTGGGAACTATGGCTACACCTTC. This sequence encodes CASSSRGGTGNYGYTF. The chain uses TRBV7-2 and TRBJ1-2; no reliable D call. Between the trimmed V and J ends, which lost 4 bases and 2 bases, there was a span of 17 bases. Germline CDR1 reads SGHTA; CDR2 reads FQGNSA. This CDR3 spans 16 amino acids.

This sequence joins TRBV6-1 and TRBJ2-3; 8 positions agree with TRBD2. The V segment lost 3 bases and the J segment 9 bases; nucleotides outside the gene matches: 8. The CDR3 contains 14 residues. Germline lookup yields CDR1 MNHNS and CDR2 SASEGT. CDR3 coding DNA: TGTGCCAGCAGTGAGGGACTAGACCTTGGCACGCAGTATTTT. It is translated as CASSEGLDLGTQYF.

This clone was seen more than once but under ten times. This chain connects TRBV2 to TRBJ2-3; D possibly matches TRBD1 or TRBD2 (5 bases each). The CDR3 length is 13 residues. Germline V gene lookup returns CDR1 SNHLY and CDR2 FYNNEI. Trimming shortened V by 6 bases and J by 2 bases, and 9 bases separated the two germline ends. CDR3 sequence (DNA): TGTGCCAGCAGAGGGGACCTCACAGATACGCAGTATTTT. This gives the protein CASRGDLTDTQYF.

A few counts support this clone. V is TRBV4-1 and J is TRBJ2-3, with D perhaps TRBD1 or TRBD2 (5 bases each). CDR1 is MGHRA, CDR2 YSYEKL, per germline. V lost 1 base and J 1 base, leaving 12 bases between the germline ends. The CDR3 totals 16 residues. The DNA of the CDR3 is TGCGCCAGCAGCCAAGGAAGAGGGGTTGGCACAGATACGCAGTATTTT. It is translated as CASSQGRGVGTDTQYF.